This T cell receptor beta chain was recorded in a study of tissue T cells after allogeneic stem cell transplantation (dated by TCRdb to between 2021 and 2024). With regard to the full study: TCR beta repertoires were profiled across many tissues obtained from research autopsies of patients with and without GVHD, as well as in mouse models of GVHD. The human arm was conducted as a prospective observational study, and neither blinding nor randomization was performed.

Receptors were amplified or captured by the immunoSEQ multiplex PCR assay. Adaptive Biotechnologies performed the TCRbeta CDR3 sequencing at survey depth and reported CDR3 sequences, V/J genes, productive frequency and template counts. TCR beta CDR3 regions were amplified from genomic DNA instead of RNA. Per the source publication's procedure: Jensen-Shannon divergence served to quantify pairwise repertoire overlap between tissues, with 0 meaning identical and 1 meaning complete divergence. Tissues were clustered by single-linkage agglomerative hierarchical clustering of pairwise JSD values and displayed as dendrograms. All patient samples were analyzed with GLIPH2 using simulation_depth 1000, kmer_min_depth 3 and cdr3_length_cutoff 8, and only groups containing more than two unique CDR3s were kept. A standardized tissue-overlap score was generated by extrapolating Jaccard GLIPH-group overlap across patients to a standard repertoire size of 1000 clones. To look at how diversity was associated with clinical or experimental variables, linear mixed-effect models were used, with tissue treated as a fixed effect and individual treated as a random effect. TCRdb mirrors the immuneACCESS table, restricted to in-frame sequences. Some clones are absent from its copies; in checked studies, under half trace to an unresolved V gene, and the reason for the others is unknown. V, J and clone size are those of that table, while D and trimming were read from the DNA. The sample table records about 4,000 clones; approximately 45% of these occur just once. Of the sample, roughly 15% is held by the ten largest clones.

This clone was seen a single time. No cognate antigen has been identified for it. Note that gene names and germline sequences for this receptor are mouse ones. From the germline J gene comes the end of the CDR3, since the read stops 1 residue before it. Trimming leaves V shorter by 4 bases and J shorter by 3 bases, with the junction holding 2 bases beyond the gene matches. The germline V gene encodes CDR1 SGHSA and CDR2 FRNQAP. Taken from cysteine to phenylalanine, the CDR3 has 14 residues. Shown are 39 bases from within the CDR3, in frame from base 1. The time point label corresponds to: mouse harvest day 14 after allogeneic transplant. Mouse grafts combined 10^7 T-cell-depleted bone marrow cells with 10^6 splenic CD5+ T cells, given via tail vein injection. Mouse GVHD was modeled in a major MHC-mismatch B6 (H2b) into BALB/c (H2d) model, with tissues profiled at day 7 or 14. On day 7 or 14 post-transplant, mouse tissues and retro-orbital blood were harvested with separate sterile tools for each animal, and livers were flushed before harvest. Before genomic DNA was isolated with the DNeasy Blood & Tissue Kit, mouse tissues were minced with razor blades in buffered saline.

Broad study findings and their caveats: The patient cohort was small and varied clinically, and sampling depth was recognized as a limitation. Within patients, how anatomically similar tissues were was a major factor shaping TCR repertoire composition, regardless of disease or transplant status. Which tissue TCRs were alloreactive or antigen-specific was not determined in the study, and some of the clones might have been host cells that persisted. Only a few T cell clones appeared in more than one patient, yet motif-based clustering showed tissue-specific repertoire signatures that were shared between patients. Blood and spleen T cells captured only a limited portion of the TCR repertoire detected in tissues, in both patients and mice.

Recombination linked TRBV16 to TRBJ2-7, and TRBD2 matches 11 of the central bases. The sample was lymph node tissue. This receptor was obtained from a female BALB/c mouse given C57BL/6 T cells with graft-versus-host disease after an allogeneic hematopoietic cell transplant. CDR3 DNA, as far as it was read: TGTGCAAGCAGCTCGACTGGGGGGGTCTATGAACAGTAC. Its coded protein is CASSSTGGVYEQY. The entire CDR3 reads CASSSTGGVYEQYF. Where the CDR3 stops, the reference TRBV16 and TRBJ2-7 genes take over; the full variable domain is NAGVIQTPRHKVTGKGQEATLWCEPISGHSAVFWYRQTIVQGLEFLTYFRNQAPIDDSGMPKERFSAQMPNQSHSTLKIQSTQPQDSAVYLCASSSTGGVYEQYFGPGTRLTVL.